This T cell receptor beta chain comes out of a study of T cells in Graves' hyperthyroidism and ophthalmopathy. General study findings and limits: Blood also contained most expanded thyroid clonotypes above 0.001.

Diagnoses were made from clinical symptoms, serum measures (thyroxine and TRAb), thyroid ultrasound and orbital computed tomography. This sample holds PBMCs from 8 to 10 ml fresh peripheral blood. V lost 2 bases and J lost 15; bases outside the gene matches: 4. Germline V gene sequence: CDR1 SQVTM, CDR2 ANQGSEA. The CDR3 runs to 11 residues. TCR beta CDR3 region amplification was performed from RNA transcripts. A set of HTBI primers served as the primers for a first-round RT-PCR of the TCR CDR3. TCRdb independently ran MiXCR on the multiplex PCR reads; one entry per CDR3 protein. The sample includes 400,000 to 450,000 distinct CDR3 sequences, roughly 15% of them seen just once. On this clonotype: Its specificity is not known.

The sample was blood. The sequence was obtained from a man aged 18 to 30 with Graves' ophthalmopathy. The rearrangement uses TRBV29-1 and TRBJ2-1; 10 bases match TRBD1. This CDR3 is CSVERQGAPFF. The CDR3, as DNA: TGCAGCGTTGAACGACAGGGGGCTCCGTTCTTC.